The 22 T cell receptor beta chains below all came from one sample that was sequenced in a study of cytomegalovirus exposure and HLA in healthy donors. The table came from immunoSEQ multiplex PCR; TCRdb's copy has only in-frame clones and leaves some out. The table has approximately 65,000 clones, about 94% seen once. Sequenced: PBMCs. These receptors were obtained from a woman between 18 and 29 years old in good health and CMV-seronegative.

The V and J genes are TRBV29-1 and TRBJ1-3; D might be TRBD1 (5 bases). This CDR3 contains 13 residues. Germline loops: CDR1 SQVTM, CDR2 ANQGSEA. The V end was cut by 7 bases, the J end by 0 bases, with 10 bases between. CDR3: CSGGGDSGNTIYF. As DNA, the CDR3 is TGCAGCGGCGGGGGGGACTCTGGAAACACCATATATTTT.

The rearrangement links TRBV28 to TRBJ1-1; D not resolved. The CDR3 extends over 15 amino acids. CDR1 and CDR2 (germline): MDHEN, SYDVKM. V lost 5 bases to trimming and J lost 5 bases, with 18 bases between them. Here the CDR3 reads CASSPVGEGGTEAFF. DNA of the CDR3: TGTGCCAGCAGTCCTGTCGGGGAGGGAGGTACTGAAGCTTTCTTT.

The chain recombines TRBV10-1 with TRBJ2-3, with D possibly being TRBD2 (7 bases). V lost 3 bases and J 6 bases, leaving 13 bases between the germline ends. Germline CDR1 WNHNN, CDR2 SYGVQD (reference sequence). The CDR3 sequence is 14 residues long. The CDR3 nucleotides are TGCGCCAGCAGTGACCGGGGGGCTATGGATACGCAGTATTTT. It specifies CASSDRGAMDTQYF.

The chain uses TRBV4-3 and TRBJ1-1; no firm D call. V was shortened by 0 bases and J by 0 bases, with 8 bases between the two germline ends. This CDR3 spans 15 amino acids. CDR1 is LGHNA and CDR2 is YSLEER in the germline V gene. The CDR3 DNA reads as TGCGCCAGCAGCCAAGATCTCGGGTTGAACACTGAAGCTTTCTTT. Translated: CASSQDLGLNTEAFF.

The CDR3 sequence: CASSYGSGLTYNEQFF. As DNA, the CDR3 is TGTGCCAGCAGTTACGGGTCGGGGTTGACCTACAATGAGCAGTTCTTC. V and J are TRBV6-5 and TRBJ2-1, with a possible D match to TRBD2 (5 bases). Germline loops: CDR1 MNHEY, CDR2 SVGAGI. V lost 2 bases to trimming and J lost 2 bases, with 13 bases between them. This CDR3 is built from 16 residues.

The gene calls are TRBV28 and TRBJ1-4; 7 nucleotides agree with TRBD1. J gave up 4 bases and V 6 bases, and 8 bases lay outside the gene matches. CDR3 length equals 15 residues. Germline assignment: CDR1 MDHEN and CDR2 SYDVKM. The CDR3, as DNA: TGTGCCAGCAGCCGGAAGAGGGGGCTTAATGAAAAACTGTTTTTT. Protein product: CASSRKRGLNEKLFF. Based on the CDR3 plus reference TRBV28 and TRBJ1-4, the full variable domain is DVKVTQSSRYLVKRTGEKVFLECVQDMDHENMFWYRQDPGLGLRLIYFSYDVKMKEKGDIPEGYSVSREKKERFSLILESASTNQTSMYLCASSRKRGLNEKLFFGSGTQLSVL.

This clone was seen only a few times. V usage is TRBV6-4 and J usage is TRBJ2-2, with 10 bases lining up with TRBD2. The germline V gene encodes CDR1 MRHNA and CDR2 SNTAGT. Unmatched junction bases numbered 0, after V lost 7 bases and J lost 4 bases. This CDR3 is 13 amino acids long. The CDR3 loop is CASTSGSTGELFF. The CDR3 nucleotides are TGTGCCAGCACTAGCGGGAGCACCGGGGAGCTGTTTTTT.

The genes are TRBV5-6 and TRBJ1-3, with 8 nucleotides matching TRBD1. Germline values: CDR1 SGHDT, CDR2 YYEEEE. Trimming at V came to 4 bases and at J to 2 bases, leaving 5 bases not matched to a gene. There are 15 residues in the CDR3. The CDR3 DNA reads as TGTGCCAGCAGCGTGACAGGGGCACCTGGAAACACCATATATTTT. Its translation is CASSVTGAPGNTIYF.

The chain is built from TRBV5-6 and TRBJ1-5; D gene uncertain. The germline V and J ends were trimmed by 6 bases and 5 bases, with 15 bases remaining between them. This CDR3 comprises 14 residues. CDR1 and CDR2 from the germline V gene are SGHDT and YYEEEE. The CDR3 loop is CASNPRVGDQPQHF. The CDR3 nucleotides are TGTGCCAGCAACCCCCGGGTTGGCGATCAGCCCCAGCATTTT.

This chain uses TRBV27 with TRBJ2-5, with 14 bases lining up with TRBD2. The CDR3 totals 16 residues. Germline V gene sequence: CDR1 MNHEY, CDR2 SMNVEV (reference sequence). V lost 5 bases to trimming and J lost 7 bases; unmatched junction nucleotides: 9. DNA of the CDR3: TGTGCCAGCAGTATTAGACTAGCGGGAGGGCCGGGGACCCAGTACTTC. Translating gives CASSIRLAGGPGTQYF.

The rearrangement joins TRBV7-3 to TRBJ2-3, with 10 bases that match TRBD2. CDR1 and CDR2 from the germline V gene are SGHTA and FQGTGA. This CDR3 spans 14 amino acids. J lost 6 bases, V lost 5 bases, and 5 bases had no gene match. The DNA for the CDR3 is TGTGCCAGCAGCCTAGCGGGAGTGAGGGATACGCAGTATTTT. Translating gives CASSLAGVRDTQYF.

The chain recombines TRBV4-1 with TRBJ1-2; 7 bases fit TRBD1. The CDR3 has 14 amino acids. Trimming removed 4 bases from V and 5 bases from J; junction bases left unmatched: 7. Germline-derived CDR1 and CDR2 are MGHRA and YSYEKL. The chain's CDR3 is CASSPRGQSYGYTF. The CDR3 coding sequence is TGCGCCAGCAGCCCAAGGGGACAGTCTTATGGCTACACCTTC.

The chain is built from TRBV11-2 and TRBJ1-3; 10 bases map to TRBD1. V lost 6 bases and J lost 4; bases outside the gene matches: 6. Germline V gives CDR1 SGHAT, CDR2 FQNNGV. The CDR3 is 15 amino acids. This chain's CDR3 is CASSRDRGAGNTIYF. The CDR3 nucleotides are TGTGCCAGCAGTCGGGACAGGGGAGCCGGAAACACCATATATTTT.

The rearrangement links TRBV10-3 to TRBJ2-7, with 9 positions matching TRBD1. Germline V gene data show CDR1 as ENHRY and CDR2 as SYGVKD. The CDR3 length is 14 residues. The junction had 7 bases not matched to a gene; V was cut back by 6 bases and J by 4 bases. The CDR3: CAIRGQGFVYEQYF. The CDR3 bases are TGTGCCATCAGGGGACAGGGTTTTGTATACGAGCAGTACTTC.

The chain links TRBV19 to TRBJ2-7; 7 bases line up with TRBD1. The ends lost 6 bases at V and 1 base at J; junction bases unmatched: 9. Germline V gene data show CDR1 as LNHDA and CDR2 as SQIVND (reference sequence). The CDR3 is made up of 15 amino acids. The CDR3 reads CASSPRDSLSYEQYF. The CDR3 nucleotides read TGTGCCAGTAGCCCCCGGGACAGCTTATCCTACGAGCAGTACTTC.

The J gene is TRBJ1-1, the V gene TRBV28, with a weak D call TRBD1 (5 bases). Germline V lookup: CDR1 MDHEN, CDR2 SYDVKM. The CDR3 consists of 14 residues. V was clipped by 5 bases and J by 6 bases, with 16 bases between them. The CDR3 sequence: CASSHSRMGPEAFF. The CDR3 DNA is TGTGCCAGCAGTCACTCCCGAATGGGGCCTGAAGCTTTCTTT.

The rearrangement links TRBV10-3 to TRBJ2-3; 11 bases fit TRBD2. Germline assignment: CDR1 ENHRY and CDR2 SYGVKD. The CDR3 loop spans 15 amino acids. V shed 5 bases, J shed 3 bases, and the junction held 4 bases outside the gene matches. Here the CDR3 DNA reads TGTGCCATCAGTACTAGCGGGGGAGGAACAGATACGCAGTATTTT. As protein: CAISTSGGGTDTQYF.

The chain is built from TRBV19 and TRBJ2-1; TRBD2 matches 8 bases. CDR3 length equals 15 residues. Germline values: CDR1 LNHDA, CDR2 SQIVND (reference sequence). V lost 6 bases to trimming and J lost 5 bases; unmatched junction nucleotides: 9. Here the CDR3 reads CASSLSGSVHNEQFF. CDR3 bases: TGTGCCAGTAGCCTAAGCGGGAGTGTCCACAATGAGCAGTTCTTC.

The V gene is TRBV6-5, the J gene TRBJ2-5, with TRBD2 matching 9 bases. The trim removed 10 bases at V and 0 bases at J, leaving 9 bases unmatched. CDR3 length equals 15 residues. Germline lookup yields CDR1 MNHEY and CDR2 SVGAGI. The chain's CDR3 is CATKGTSRNQETQYF. The CDR3 DNA reads TGTGCCACCAAAGGGACTAGCAGGAACCAAGAGACCCAGTACTTC.

The genes are TRBV6-1 and TRBJ2-7; 10 nucleotides match TRBD1. In germline, CDR1 is MNHNS, CDR2 SASEGT. V was clipped by 7 bases and J by 6 bases; unmatched bases: 9. This CDR3 contains 14 residues. The CDR3 nucleotides are TGTGCCAGCAATCGTGGGACAGGGGACGGCGAGCAGTACTTC. Its protein product is CASNRGTGDGEQYF.

The CDR3 bases are TGTGCCAGCAGTCGCCGGGACAGATCCCAGACCGGGGAGCTGTTTTTT. Translation gives CASSRRDRSQTGELFF. This sequence joins TRBV27 and TRBJ2-2; TRBD1 aligns across 7 bases. J was trimmed by 5 bases and V by 5 bases; bases with no gene match: 11. Germline assignment: CDR1 MNHEY and CDR2 SMNVEV (reference sequence). This CDR3 comprises 16 residues.

The rearrangement joins TRBV27 to TRBJ2-3; D is possibly TRBD2 (5 bases). The V gene's germline CDR1 is MNHEY and CDR2 SMNVEV (reference sequence). Trimming left V 7 bases short and J 2 bases short, with 19 bases between. CDR3 size: 16 residues. The CDR3 sequence is CASTPGGQIATDTQYF. The CDR3 coding sequence is TGTGCCAGCACCCCAGGCGGGCAGATCGCCACAGATACGCAGTATTTT.